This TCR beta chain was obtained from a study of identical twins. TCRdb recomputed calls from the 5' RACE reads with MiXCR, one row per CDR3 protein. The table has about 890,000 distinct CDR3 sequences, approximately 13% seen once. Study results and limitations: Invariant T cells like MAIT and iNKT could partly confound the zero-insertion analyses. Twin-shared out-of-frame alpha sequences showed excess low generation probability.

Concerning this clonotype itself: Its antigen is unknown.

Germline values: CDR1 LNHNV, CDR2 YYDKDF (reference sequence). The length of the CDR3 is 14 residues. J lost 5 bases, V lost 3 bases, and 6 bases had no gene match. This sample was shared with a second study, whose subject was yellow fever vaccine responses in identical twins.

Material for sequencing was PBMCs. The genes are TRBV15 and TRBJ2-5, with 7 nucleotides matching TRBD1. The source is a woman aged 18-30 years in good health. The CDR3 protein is CATSSRTGVETQYF. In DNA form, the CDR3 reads TGTGCCACCAGCAGCCGGACAGGTGTGGAGACCCAGTACTTC.